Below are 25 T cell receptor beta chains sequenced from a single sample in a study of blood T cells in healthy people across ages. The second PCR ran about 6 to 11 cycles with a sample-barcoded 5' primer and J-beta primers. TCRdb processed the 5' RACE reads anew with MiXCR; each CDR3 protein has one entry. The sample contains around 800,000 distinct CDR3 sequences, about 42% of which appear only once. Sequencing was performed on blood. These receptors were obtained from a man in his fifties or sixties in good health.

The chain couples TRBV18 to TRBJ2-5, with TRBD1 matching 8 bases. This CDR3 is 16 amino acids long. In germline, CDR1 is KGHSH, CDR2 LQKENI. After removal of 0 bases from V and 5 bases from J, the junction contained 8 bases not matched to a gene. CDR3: CASSPPRQGALETQYF. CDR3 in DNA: TGTGCCAGCTCACCACCAAGGCAGGGGGCTTTGGAGACCCAGTACTTC.

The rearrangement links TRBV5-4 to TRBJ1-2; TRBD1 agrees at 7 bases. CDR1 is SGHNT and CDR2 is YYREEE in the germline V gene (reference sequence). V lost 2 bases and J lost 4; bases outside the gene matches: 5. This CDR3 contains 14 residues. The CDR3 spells CASSFRQGSYGYTF. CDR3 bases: TGTGCCAGCAGCTTCCGACAGGGCAGCTATGGCTACACCTTC.

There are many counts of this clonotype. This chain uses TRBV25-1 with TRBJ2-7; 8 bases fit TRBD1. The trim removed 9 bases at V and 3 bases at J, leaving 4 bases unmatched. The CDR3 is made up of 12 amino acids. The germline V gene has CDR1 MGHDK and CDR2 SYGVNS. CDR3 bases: TGTGCCAGTCGGGGACAGGTCTACGAGCAGTACTTC. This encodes CASRGQVYEQYF.

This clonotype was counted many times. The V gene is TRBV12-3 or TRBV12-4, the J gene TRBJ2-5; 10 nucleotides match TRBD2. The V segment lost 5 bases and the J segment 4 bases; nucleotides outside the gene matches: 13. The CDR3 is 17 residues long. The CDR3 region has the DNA TGTGCCAGCAGTGCCACCCCAGGACTAGCGGCGAGAGAGACCCAGTACTTC. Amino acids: CASSATPGLAARETQYF.

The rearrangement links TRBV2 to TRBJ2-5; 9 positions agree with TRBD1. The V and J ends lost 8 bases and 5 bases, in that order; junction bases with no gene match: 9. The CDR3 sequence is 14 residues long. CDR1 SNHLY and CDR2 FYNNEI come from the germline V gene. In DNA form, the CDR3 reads TGTGCCAGCGGTCCCGGGACAGGGTTCGAGACCCAGTACTTC. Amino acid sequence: CASGPGTGFETQYF.

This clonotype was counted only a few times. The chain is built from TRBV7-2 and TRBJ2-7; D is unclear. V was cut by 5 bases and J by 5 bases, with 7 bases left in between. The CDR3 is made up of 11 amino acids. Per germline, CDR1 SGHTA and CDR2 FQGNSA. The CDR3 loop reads CASSTGHEQYF. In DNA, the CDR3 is TGTGCCAGCAGCACCGGCCACGAGCAGTACTTC. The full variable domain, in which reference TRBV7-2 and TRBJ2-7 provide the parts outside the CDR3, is GAGVSQSPSNKVTEKGKDVELRCDPISGHTALYWYRQSLGQGLEFLIYFQGNSAPDKSGLPSDRFSAERTGGSVSTLTIQRTQQEDSAVYLCASSTGHEQYFGPGTRLTVT.

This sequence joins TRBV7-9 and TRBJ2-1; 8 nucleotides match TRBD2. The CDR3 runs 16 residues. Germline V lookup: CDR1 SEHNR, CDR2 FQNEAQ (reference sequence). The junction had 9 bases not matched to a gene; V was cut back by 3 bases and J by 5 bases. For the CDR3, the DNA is TGTGCCAGCAGCTTTACTAGCGGAGGATCAAACAATGAGCAGTTCTTC. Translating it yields CASSFTSGGSNNEQFF.

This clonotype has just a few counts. The CDR3 nucleotides read TGTGCCAGCAGCCTCAGTTGGGGGAGCACTGAAGCTTTCTTT. It encodes CASSLSWGSTEAFF. The chain combines TRBV7-9 with TRBJ1-1; the D gene is possibly TRBD1 (5 bases). The ends were cut back, 5 bases at V and 4 bases at J, with 14 bases in the middle. Germline V CDR1 and CDR2: SEHNR, FQNEAQ (reference sequence). There are 14 residues in the CDR3.

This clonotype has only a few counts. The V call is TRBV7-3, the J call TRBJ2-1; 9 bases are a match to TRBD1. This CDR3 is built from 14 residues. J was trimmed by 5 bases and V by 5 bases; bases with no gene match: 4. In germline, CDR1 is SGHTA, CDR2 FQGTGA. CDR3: CASSRRTGDNEQFF. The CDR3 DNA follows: TGTGCCAGCAGCCGTCGGACAGGGGACAATGAGCAGTTCTTC.

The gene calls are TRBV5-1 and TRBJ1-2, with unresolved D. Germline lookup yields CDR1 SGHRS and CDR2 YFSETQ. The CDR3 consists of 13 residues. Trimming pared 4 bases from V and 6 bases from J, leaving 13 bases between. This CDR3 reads CASSVEGSDGYTF. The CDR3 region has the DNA TGCGCCAGCAGCGTGGAGGGATCGGATGGCTACACCTTC.

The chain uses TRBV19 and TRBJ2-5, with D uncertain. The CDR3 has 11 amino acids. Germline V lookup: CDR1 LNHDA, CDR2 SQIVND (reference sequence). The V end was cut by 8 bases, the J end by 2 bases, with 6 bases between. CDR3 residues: CASQKQETQYF. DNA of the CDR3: TGTGCCAGTCAGAAACAAGAGACCCAGTACTTC.

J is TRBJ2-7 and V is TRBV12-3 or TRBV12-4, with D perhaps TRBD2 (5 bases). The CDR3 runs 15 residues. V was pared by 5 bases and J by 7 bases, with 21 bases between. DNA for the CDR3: TGTGCCAGCAGTCCCCGGTTAGCGTCTCTCTTTGAGCAGTACTTC. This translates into CASSPRLASLFEQYF.

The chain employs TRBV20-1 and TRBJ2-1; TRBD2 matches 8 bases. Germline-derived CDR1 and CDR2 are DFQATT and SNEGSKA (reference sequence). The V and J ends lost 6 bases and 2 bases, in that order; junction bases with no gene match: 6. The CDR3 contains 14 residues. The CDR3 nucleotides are TGCAGTGCCCCACGGGGGGGCCCCTACAATGAGCAGTTCTTC. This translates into CSAPRGGPYNEQFF.

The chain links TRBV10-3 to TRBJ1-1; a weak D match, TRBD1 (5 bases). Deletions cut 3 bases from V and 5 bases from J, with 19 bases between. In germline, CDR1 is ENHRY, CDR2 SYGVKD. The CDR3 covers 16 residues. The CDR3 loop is CAISDHGAGGNTEAFF. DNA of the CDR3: TGTGCCATCAGTGATCACGGGGCAGGTGGAAATACTGAAGCTTTCTTT.

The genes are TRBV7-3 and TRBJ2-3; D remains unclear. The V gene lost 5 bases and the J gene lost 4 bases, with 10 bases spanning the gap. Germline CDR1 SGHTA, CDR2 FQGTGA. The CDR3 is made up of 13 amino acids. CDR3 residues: CASSPRNSDTQYF. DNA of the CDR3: TGTGCCAGCAGCCCCCGAAACTCAGATACGCAGTATTTT. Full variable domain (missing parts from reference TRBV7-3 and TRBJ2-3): GAGVSQTPSNKVTEKGKYVELRCDPISGHTALYWYRQSLGQGPEFLIYFQGTGAADDSGLPNDRFFAVRPEGSVSTLKIQRTERGDSAVYLCASSPRNSDTQYFGPGTRLTVL.

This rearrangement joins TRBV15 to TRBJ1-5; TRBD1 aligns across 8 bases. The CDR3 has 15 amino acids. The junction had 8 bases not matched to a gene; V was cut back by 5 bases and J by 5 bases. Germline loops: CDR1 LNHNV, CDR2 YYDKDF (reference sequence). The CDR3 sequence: CATSRRDRSDQPQHF. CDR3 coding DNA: TGTGCCACCAGCCGAAGGGACAGGTCGGATCAGCCCCAGCATTTT.

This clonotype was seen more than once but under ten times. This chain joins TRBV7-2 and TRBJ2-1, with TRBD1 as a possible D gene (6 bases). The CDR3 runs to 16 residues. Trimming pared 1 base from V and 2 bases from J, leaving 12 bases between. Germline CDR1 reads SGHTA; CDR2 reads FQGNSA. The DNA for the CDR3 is TGTGCCAGCAGCTTAGTGGGCCAGGGGACCTACAATGAGCAGTTCTTC. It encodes CASSLVGQGTYNEQFF.

CDR3 amino acids: CASSQGFFRSGTGANVLTF. As DNA, the CDR3 is TGCGCCAGCAGCCAAGGGTTTTTCAGGTCAGGGACTGGGGCCAACGTCCTGACTTTC. The rearrangement joins TRBV4-3 to TRBJ2-6; a weak D match, TRBD1 (5 bases). V was cut by 1 base and J by 2 bases, with 18 bases left in between. Germline lookup yields CDR1 LGHNA and CDR2 YSLEER. The CDR3 contains 19 residues.

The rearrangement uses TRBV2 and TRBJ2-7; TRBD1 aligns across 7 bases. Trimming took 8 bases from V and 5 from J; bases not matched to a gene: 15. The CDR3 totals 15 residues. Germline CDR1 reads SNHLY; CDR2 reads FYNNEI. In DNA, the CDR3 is TGTGCCAGCCAAATGCAGTCCAGGGGGTTCCACGAGCAGTACTTC. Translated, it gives CASQMQSRGFHEQYF. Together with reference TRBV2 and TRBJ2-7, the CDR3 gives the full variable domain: EPEVTQTPSHQVTQMGQEVILRCVPISNHLYFYWYRQILGQKVEFLVSFYNNEISEKSEIFDDQFSVERPDGSNFTLKIRSTKLEDSAMYFCASQMQSRGFHEQYFGPGTRLTVT.

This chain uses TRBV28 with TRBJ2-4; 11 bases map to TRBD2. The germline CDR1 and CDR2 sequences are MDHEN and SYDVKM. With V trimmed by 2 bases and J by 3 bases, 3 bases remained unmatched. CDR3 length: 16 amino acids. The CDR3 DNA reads TGTGCCAGCAGTTTAACTAGCGGGGGTCGCAAAAACATTCAGTACTTC. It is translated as CASSLTSGGRKNIQYF.

The CDR3 nucleotides are TGCGCCAGCAGCCAAGACTCGACAGGGGAAGGCTACGAGCAGTACTTC. It yields the protein CASSQDSTGEGYEQYF. V and J are TRBV4-1 and TRBJ2-7, with TRBD1 identical over 8 bases. The CDR3 runs 16 residues. The junction had 7 bases not matched to a gene; V was cut back by 0 bases and J by 3 bases. Germline values: CDR1 MGHRA, CDR2 YSYEKL.

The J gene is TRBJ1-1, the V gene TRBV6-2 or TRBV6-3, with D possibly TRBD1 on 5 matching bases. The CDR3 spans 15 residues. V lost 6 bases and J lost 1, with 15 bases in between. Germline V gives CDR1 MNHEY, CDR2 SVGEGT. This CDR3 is CASSLRGPTNTEAFF. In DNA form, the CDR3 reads TGTGCCAGCAGCCTTCGGGGCCCGACGAACACTGAAGCTTTCTTT.

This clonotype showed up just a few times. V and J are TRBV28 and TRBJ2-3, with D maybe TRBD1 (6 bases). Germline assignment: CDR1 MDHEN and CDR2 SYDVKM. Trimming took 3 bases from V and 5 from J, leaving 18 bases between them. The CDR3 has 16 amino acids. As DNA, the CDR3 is TGTGCCAGCAGTTTCCTTGACAGGCCCGGCGGAGATACGCAGTATTTT. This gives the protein CASSFLDRPGGDTQYF.

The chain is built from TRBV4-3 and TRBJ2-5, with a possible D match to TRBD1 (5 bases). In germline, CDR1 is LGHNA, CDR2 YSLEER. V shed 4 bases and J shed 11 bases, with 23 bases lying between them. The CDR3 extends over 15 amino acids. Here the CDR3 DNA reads TGCGCCAGCAGCCGGGGCCAGGGCTCCTACAATGAGCAGTACTTC. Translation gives CASSRGQGSYNEQYF.

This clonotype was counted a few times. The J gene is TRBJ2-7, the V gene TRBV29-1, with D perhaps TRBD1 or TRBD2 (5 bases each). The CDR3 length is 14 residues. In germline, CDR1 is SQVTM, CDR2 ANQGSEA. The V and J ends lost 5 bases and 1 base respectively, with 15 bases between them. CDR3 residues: CSVQRGGGSYEQYF. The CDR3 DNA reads TGCAGCGTTCAAAGGGGTGGGGGTTCCTACGAGCAGTACTTC.